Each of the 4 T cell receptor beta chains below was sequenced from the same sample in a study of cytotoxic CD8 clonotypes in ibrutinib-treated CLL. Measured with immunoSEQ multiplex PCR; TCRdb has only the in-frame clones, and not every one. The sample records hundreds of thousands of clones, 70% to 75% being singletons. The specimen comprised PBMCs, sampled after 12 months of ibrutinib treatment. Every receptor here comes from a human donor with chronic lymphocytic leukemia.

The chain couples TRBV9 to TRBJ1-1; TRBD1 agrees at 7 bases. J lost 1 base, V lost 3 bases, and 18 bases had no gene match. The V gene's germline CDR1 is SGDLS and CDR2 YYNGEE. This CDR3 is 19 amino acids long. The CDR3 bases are TGTGCCAGCAGCGGTAGAGGAGCGGGACAGCTAAGCACGAACACTGAAGCTTTCTTT. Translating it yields CASSGRGAGQLSTNTEAFF.

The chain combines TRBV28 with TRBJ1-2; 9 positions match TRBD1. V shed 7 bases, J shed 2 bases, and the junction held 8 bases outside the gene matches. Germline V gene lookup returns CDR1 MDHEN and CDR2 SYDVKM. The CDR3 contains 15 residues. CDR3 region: CASNPTGQGNYGYTF. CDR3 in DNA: TGTGCCAGCAATCCTACCGGACAGGGGAACTATGGCTACACCTTC.

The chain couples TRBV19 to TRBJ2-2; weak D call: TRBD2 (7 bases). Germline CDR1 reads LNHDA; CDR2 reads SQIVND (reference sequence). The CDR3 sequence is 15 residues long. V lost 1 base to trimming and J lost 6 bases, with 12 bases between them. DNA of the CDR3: TGTGCCAGTAGTATAGCGGGGGGCTCCCCCGGGGAGCTGTTTTTT. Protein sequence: CASSIAGGSPGELFF. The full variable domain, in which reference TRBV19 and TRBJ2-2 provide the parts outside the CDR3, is DGGITQSPKYLFRKEGQNVTLSCEQNLNHDAMYWYRQDPGQGLRLIYYSQIVNDFQKGDIAEGYSVSREKKESFPLTVTSAQKNPTAFYLCASSIAGGSPGELFFGEGSRLTVL.

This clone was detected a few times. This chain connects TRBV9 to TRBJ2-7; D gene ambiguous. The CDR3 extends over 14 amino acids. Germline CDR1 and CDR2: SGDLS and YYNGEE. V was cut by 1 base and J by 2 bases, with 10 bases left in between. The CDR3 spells CASSVLGSTYEQYF. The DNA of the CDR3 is TGTGCCAGCAGCGTACTCGGCAGTACCTACGAGCAGTACTTC.